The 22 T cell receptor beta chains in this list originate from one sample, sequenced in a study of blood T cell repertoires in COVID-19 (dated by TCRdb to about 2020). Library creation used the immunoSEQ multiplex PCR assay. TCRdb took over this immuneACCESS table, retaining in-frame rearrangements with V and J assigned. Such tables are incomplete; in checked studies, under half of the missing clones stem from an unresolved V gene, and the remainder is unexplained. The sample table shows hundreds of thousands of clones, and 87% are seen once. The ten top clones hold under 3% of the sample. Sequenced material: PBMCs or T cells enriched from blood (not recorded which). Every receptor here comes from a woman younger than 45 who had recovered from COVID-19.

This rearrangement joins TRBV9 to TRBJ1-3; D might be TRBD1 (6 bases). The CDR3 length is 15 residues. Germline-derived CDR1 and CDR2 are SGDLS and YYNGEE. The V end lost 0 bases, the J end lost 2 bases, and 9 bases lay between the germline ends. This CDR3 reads CASSVGRGAGNTIYF. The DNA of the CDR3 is TGTGCCAGCAGCGTAGGCAGGGGAGCTGGAAACACCATATATTTT.

The CDR3 region is CASRPQGTGNQPQHF. CDR3 nucleotides: TGTGCCAGCAGACCACAGGGGACCGGCAATCAGCCCCAGCATTTT. V and J are TRBV6-5 and TRBJ1-5; 7 bases are a match to TRBD1. This CDR3 has 15 residues. With V trimmed by 6 bases and J by 2 bases, 7 bases remained unmatched. Germline CDR1 and CDR2: MNHEY and SVGAGI.

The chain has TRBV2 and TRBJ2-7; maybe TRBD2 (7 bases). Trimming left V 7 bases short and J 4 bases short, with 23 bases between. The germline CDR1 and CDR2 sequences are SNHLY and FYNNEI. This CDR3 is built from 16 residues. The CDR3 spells CASMPAGVGGQYEQYF. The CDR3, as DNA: TGTGCCAGCATGCCGGCAGGGGTCGGGGGGCAGTACGAGCAGTACTTC.

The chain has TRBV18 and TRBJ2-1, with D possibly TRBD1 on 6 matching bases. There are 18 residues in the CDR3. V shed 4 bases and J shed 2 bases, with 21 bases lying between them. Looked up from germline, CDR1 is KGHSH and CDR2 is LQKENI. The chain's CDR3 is CASSQTPLQGITYNEQFF. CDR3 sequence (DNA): TGTGCCAGCTCACAGACACCGCTCCAGGGGATCACCTACAATGAGCAGTTCTTC.

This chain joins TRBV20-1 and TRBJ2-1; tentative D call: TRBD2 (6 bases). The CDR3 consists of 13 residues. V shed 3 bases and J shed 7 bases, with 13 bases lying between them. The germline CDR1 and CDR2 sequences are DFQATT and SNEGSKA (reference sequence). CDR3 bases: TGCAGTGCTAGTTCAGGAGGGAGAAATGAGCAGTTCTTC. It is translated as CSASSGGRNEQFF.

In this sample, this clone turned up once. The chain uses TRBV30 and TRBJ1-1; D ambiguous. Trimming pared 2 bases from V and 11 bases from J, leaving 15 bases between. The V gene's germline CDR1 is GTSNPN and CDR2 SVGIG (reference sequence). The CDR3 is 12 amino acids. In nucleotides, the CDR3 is TGTGCCTGGAGTTCAGGAGCGGGCTGGGCTTTCTTT. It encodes CAWSSGAGWAFF.

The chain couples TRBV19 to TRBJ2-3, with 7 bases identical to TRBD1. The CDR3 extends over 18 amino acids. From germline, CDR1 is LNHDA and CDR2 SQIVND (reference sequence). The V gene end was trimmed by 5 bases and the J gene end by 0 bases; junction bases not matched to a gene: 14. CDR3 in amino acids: CASSQGGQRSPSTDTQYF. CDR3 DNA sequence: TGTGCCAGTAGTCAAGGGGGACAGAGATCCCCTAGCACAGATACGCAGTATTTT.

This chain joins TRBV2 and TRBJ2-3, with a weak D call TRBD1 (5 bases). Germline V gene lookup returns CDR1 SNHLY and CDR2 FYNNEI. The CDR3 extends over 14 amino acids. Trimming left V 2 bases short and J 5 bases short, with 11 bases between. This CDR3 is CASSELTGKDTQYF. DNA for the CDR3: TGTGCCAGCAGTGAACTCACAGGCAAAGATACGCAGTATTTT.

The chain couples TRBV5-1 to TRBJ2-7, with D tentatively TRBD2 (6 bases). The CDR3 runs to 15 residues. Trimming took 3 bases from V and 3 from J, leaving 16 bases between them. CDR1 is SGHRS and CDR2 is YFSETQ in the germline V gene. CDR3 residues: CASSSSLGGIYEQYF. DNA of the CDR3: TGCGCCAGCAGCTCGTCCTTGGGGGGAATCTACGAGCAGTACTTC.

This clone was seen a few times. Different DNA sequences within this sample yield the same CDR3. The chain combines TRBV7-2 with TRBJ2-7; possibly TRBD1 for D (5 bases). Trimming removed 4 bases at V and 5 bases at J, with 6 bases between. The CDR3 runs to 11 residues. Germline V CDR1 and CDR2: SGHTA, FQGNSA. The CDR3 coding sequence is TGTGCCAGCAGCTCGACAGACGAGCAGTACTTC. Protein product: CASSSTDEQYF.

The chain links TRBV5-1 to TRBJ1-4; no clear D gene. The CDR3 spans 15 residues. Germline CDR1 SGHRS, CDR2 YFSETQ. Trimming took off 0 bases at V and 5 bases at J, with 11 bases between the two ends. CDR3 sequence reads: CASSLVPGINEKLFF. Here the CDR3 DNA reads TGCGCCAGCAGCTTGGTTCCAGGAATAAATGAAAAACTGTTTTTT.

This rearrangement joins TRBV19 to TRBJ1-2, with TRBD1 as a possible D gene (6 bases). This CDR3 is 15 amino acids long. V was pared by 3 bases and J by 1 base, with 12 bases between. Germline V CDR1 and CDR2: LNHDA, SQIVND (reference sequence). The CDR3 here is CASSMTGNLNYGYTF. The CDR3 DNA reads TGTGCCAGTAGTATGACAGGAAACCTTAACTATGGCTACACCTTC.

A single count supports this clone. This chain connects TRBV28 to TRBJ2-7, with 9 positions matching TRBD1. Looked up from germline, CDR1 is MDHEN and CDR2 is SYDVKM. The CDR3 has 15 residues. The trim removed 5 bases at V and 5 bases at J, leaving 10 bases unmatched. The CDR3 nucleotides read TGTGCCAGCAGTCTTACGGGACAGGGTGGTCACGAGCAGTACTTC. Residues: CASSLTGQGGHEQYF.

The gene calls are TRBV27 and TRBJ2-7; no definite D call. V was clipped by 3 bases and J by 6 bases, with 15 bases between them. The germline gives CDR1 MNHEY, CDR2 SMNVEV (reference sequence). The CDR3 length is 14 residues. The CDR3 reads CASSFGSPPLEQYF. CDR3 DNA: TGTGCCAGCAGTTTCGGGTCCCCACCCCTCGAGCAGTACTTC.

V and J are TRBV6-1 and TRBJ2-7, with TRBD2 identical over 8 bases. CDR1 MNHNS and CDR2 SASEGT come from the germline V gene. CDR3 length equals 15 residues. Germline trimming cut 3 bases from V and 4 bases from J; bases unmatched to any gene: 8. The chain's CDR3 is CASSERLAGGYEQYF. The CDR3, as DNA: TGTGCCAGCAGTGAGAGGCTAGCGGGCGGATACGAGCAGTACTTC.

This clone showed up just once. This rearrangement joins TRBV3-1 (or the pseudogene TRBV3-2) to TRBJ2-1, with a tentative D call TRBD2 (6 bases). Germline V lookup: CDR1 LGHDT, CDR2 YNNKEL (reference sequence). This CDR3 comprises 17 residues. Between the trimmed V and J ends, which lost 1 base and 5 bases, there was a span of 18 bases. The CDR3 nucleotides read TGTGCCAGCAGCCAAGTACCTTCGGGGGTCGTTCACAATGAGCAGTTCTTC. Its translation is CASSQVPSGVVHNEQFF.

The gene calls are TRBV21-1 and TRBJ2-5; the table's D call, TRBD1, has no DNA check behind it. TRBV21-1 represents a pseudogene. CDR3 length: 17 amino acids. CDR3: CASSKEMVGQGKETQYF. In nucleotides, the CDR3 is TGTGCCAGCAGCAAAGAGATGGTAGGACAGGGGAAAGAGACCCAGTACTTC.

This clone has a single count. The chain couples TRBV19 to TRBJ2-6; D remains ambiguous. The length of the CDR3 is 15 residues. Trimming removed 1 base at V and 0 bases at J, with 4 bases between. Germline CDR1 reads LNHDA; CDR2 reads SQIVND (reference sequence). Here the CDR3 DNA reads TGTGCCAGTAGTATAGTTAGCTCTGGGGCCAACGTCCTGACTTTC. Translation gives CASSIVSSGANVLTF.

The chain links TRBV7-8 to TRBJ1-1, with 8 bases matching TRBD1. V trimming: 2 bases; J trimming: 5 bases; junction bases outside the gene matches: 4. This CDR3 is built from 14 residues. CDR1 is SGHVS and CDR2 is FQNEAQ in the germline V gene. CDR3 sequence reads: CASSLQGARTEAFF. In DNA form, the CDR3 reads TGTGCCAGCAGCTTACAGGGGGCGCGGACTGAAGCTTTCTTT.

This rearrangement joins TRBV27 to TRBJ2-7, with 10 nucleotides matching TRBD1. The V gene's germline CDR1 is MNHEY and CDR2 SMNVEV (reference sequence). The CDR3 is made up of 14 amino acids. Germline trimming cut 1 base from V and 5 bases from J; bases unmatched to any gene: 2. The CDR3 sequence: CASSLWGTGDEQYF. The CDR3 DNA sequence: TGTGCCAGCAGTTTATGGGGGACAGGGGACGAGCAGTACTTC.

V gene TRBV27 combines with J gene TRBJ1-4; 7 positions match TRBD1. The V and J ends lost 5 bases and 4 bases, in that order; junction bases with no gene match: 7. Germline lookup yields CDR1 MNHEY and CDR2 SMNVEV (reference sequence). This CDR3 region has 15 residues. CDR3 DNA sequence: TGTGCCAGCAGTCGAGGGACAGAACTTAATGAAAAACTGTTTTTT. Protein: CASSRGTELNEKLFF.

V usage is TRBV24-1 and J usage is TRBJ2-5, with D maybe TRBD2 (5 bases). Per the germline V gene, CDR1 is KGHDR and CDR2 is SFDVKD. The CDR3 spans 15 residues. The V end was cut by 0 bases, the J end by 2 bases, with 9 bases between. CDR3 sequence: CATSDLPGEQETQYF. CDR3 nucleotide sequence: TGTGCCACCAGTGATTTGCCCGGGGAACAAGAGACCCAGTACTTC.